This TCR beta chain was documented in a study of blood T cell repertoires in COVID-19. At the level of the study: Some COVID-19 samples were acute and others convalescent; all came from the United States, Italy and Spain. The analysed material was cDNA or gDNA that came from T cells, B-cell-depleted T cells, or PBMCs.

In the authors' workflow: Quantification of nucleated cells was approximated via reference gene primer amplification. Clones were sequenced by immunoSEQ multiplex PCR, and TCRdb holds only the in-frame ones, with some missing. For V, J and clone size, that table is used; D and trimming come from the DNA. This table holds roughly 250,000 clones, about 90% found once. The CDR3 loop spans 16 amino acids. The ends lost 1 base at V and 0 bases at J; junction bases unmatched: 1. Germline V lookup: CDR1 SEHNR, CDR2 FQNEAQ (reference sequence). The receptor's source is a man in his sixties who had recovered from COVID-19. The chain is built from TRBV7-9 and TRBJ1-5; 9 bases agree with TRBD1. The sample was peripheral blood. The CDR3 DNA is TGTGCCAGCAGCTTAGGGACAGGGGTTAGCAATCAGCCCCAGCATTTT. Its translation is CASSLGTGVSNQPQHF.